Listed below are T cell receptor beta chains from one sample, sequenced in a study of blood T cells in healthy people across ages. TCRdb called the 5' RACE reads again in MiXCR, with one record for every CDR3 protein. The sample lists about 1,400,000 distinct CDR3 sequences; approximately 60% were seen once. The specimen was blood. The receptors come from a man aged 18 to 29 in good health. Both conserved end residues are part of each CDR3.

j_gene: TRBJ1-6
v_gene: TRBV2
CDR3aa: CASSLQGASGNSPLHF

j_gene: TRBJ2-1
v_gene: TRBV6-1
CDR3aa: CASSESLAGGLIDEQFF

j_gene: .
v_gene: TRBV28
CDR3aa: CASSEQSPPYEQYF

j_gene: TRBJ2-3
v_gene: TRBV6-4
CDR3aa: CASSEIYADTQYF

j_gene: TRBJ1-4
v_gene: TRBV28
CDR3aa: CASSQAGGTHEKLFF

j_gene: TRBJ2-3
v_gene: TRBV15
CDR3aa: CATSRGPGLLSTDTQYF

j_gene: TRBJ2-3
v_gene: TRBV6-6
CDR3aa: CASSPLAGNTDTQYF

j_gene: TRBJ2-3
v_gene: TRBV20-1
CDR3aa: CSMPPPLAGGRSLDTQYF

j_gene: TRBJ1-2
v_gene: TRBV4-1
CDR3aa: CASSQDSGTHYGYTF

j_gene: TRBJ1-2
v_gene: TRBV29-1
CDR3aa: CSVDRGRLGYTF

j_gene: TRBJ2-5
v_gene: TRBV20-1
CDR3aa: CSARERRRAFPQETQYF

j_gene: TRBJ2-7
v_gene: TRBV29-1
CDR3aa: CSVSLTGRYEQYF

j_gene: TRBJ1-4
v_gene: TRBV28
CDR3aa: CASTLLRQGAIEKLFF

j_gene: TRBJ2-1
v_gene: TRBV20-1
CDR3aa: CSARDLATEAYEQFF

j_gene: TRBJ2-2
v_gene: TRBV6-1
CDR3aa: CASSEEGGTNTGELFF

j_gene: TRBJ2-4
v_gene: TRBV4-1
CDR3aa: CASSQGVFGQLNIQYF

j_gene: TRBJ2-5
v_gene: TRBV9
CDR3aa: CASSVASRTPETQYF